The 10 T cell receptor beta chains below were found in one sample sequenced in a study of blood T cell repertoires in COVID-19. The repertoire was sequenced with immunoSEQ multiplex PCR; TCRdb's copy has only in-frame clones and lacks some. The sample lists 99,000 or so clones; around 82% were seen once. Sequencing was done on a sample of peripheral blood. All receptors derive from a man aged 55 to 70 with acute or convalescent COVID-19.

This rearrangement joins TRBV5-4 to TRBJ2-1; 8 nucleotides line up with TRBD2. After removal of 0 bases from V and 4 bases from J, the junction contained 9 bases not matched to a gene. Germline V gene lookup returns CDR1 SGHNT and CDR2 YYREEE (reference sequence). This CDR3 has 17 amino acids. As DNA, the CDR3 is TGTGCCAGCAGCTTGGAGTTCCAGCTAGCGGGTTACAATGAGCAGTTCTTC. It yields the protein CASSLEFQLAGYNEQFF.

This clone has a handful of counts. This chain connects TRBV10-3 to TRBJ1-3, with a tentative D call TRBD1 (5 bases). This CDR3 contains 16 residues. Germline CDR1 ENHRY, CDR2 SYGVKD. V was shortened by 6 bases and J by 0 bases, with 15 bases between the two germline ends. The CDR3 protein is CAISRQTIFSGNTIYF. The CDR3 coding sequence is TGTGCCATCAGCCGACAGACGATCTTCTCTGGAAACACCATATATTTT.

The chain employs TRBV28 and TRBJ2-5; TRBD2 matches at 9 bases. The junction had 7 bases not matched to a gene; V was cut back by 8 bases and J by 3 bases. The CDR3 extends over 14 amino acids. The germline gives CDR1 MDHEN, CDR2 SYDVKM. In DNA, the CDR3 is TGTGCCAGCTCCAGTCGCGGGAGGGAAGAGACCCAGTACTTC. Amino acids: CASSSRGREETQYF. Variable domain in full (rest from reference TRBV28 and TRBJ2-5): DVKVTQSSRYLVKRTGEKVFLECVQDMDHENMFWYRQDPGLGLRLIYFSYDVKMKEKGDIPEGYSVSREKKERFSLILESASTNQTSMYLCASSSRGREETQYFGPGTRLLVL.

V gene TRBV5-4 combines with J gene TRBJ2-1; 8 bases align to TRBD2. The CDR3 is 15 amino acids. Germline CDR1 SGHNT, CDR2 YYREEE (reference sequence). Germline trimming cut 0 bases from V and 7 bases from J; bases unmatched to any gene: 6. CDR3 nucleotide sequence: TGTGCCAGCAGCTTGGAGAGCGGGGGCGGAAATGAGCAGTTCTTC. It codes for CASSLESGGGNEQFF.

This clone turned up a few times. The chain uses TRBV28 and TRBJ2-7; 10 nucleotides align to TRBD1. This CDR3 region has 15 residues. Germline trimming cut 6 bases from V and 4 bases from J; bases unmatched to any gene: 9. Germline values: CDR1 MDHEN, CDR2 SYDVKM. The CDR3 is CASRSEGQGMYEQYF. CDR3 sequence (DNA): TGTGCCAGCAGGTCTGAGGGACAGGGGATGTACGAGCAGTACTTC.

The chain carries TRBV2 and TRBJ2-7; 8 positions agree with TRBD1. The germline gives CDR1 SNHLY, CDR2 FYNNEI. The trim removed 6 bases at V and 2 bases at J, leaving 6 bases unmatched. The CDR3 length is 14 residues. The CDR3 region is CASRVDRGAYEQYF. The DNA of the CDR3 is TGTGCCAGCAGGGTAGACAGGGGAGCCTACGAGCAGTACTTC.

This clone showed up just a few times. The CDR3 DNA is TGCGCCAGCAGCTTGGGGGGACTAGCGGGGCGAGAGACCCAGTACTTC. Its translation is CASSLGGLAGRETQYF. The chain carries TRBV5-1 and TRBJ2-5, with 13 bases identical to TRBD2. Germline V gene lookup returns CDR1 SGHRS and CDR2 YFSETQ. This CDR3 region has 16 residues. After removal of 0 bases from V and 4 bases from J, the junction contained 3 bases not matched to a gene.

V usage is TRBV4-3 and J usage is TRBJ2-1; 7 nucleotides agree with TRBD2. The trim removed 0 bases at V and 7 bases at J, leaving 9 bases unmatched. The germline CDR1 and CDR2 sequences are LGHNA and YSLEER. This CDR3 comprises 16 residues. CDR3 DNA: TGCGCCAGCAGCCAAGATCTGGGGGGAGGGCGAAATGAGCAGTTCTTC. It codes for CASSQDLGGGRNEQFF.

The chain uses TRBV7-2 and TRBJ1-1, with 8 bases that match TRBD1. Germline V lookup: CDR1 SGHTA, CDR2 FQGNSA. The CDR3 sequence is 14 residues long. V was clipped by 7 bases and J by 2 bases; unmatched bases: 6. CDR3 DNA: TGTGCCAGCATCGCGGGACAGGCCAACACTGAAGCTTTCTTT. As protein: CASIAGQANTEAFF.

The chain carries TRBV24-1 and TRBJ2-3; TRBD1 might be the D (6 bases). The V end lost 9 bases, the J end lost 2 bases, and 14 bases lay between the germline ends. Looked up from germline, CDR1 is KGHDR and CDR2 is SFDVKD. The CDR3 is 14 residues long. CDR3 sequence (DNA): TGTGCCACCGGTTCCGGACAGTCCACAGATACGCAGTATTTT. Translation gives CATGSGQSTDTQYF.